The clone carrying this TCR beta chain was picked up one time. Antigen: not known. Measured with immunoSEQ multiplex PCR; TCRdb has only the in-frame clones, and not every one. This sample yields about 52,000 clones, of which 75% to 85% are seen a single time; approximately 6% belongs to the top ten. Before sequencing, viral peptide pools were used by the ViraFEST assay to expand antigen-specific CD4+ T cells. Cells that had been cultured for less than 13 days were the source of isolated CD4+ T cells. All vaccine recipients tested negative for nucleocapsid antibodies and had never contracted SARS-CoV-2 infection. IL-2 medium supplanted half the medium on days 3 and 7. Per germline, CDR1 DFQATT and CDR2 SNEGSKA (reference sequence). V gave up 3 bases and J gave up 4 bases; unmatched junction bases: 9. The CDR3 spans 17 residues. This sample was included in a study of vaccination effects on CD4 cells after COVID-19. In the study overall: Two doses of either BNT162b2 or mRNA-1273 were given to each participant.

J is TRBJ2-5 and V is TRBV20-1, with 15 bases that match TRBD2. This specimen consisted of CD4+ T cells from PBMCs cultured with HCoV-OC43 spike peptides, obtained before COVID-19 vaccination. This sample's subset: HCoV-OC43 spike overlapping peptide pool stimulation. This TCR was sampled from a human donor who received a COVID-19 vaccine. CDR3 bases: TGCAGTGCTAGTCCCGGACTAGCGGGGGGGCGACGAGAGACCCAGTACTTC. The encoded protein is CSASPGLAGGRRETQYF.